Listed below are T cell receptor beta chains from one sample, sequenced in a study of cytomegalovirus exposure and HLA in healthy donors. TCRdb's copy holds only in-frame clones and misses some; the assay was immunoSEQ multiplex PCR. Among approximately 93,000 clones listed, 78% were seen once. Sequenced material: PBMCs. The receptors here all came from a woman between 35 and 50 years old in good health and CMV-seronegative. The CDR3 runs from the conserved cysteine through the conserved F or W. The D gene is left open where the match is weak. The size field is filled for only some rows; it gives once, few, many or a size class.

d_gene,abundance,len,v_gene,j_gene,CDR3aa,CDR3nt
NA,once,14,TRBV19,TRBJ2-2,CATSGSSYTGELFF,TGTGCCACCTCGGGGAGTTCTTACACCGGGGAGCTGTTTTTT
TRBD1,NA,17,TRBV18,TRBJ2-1,CASSPTGAGFSYNEQFF,TGTGCCAGCTCACCAACAGGGGCAGGTTTCTCCTACAATGAGCAGTTCTTC
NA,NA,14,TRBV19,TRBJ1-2,CASSIGGSNYGYTF,TGTGCCAGTAGTATCGGCGGGAGTAACTATGGCTACACCTTC
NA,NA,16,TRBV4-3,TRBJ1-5,CASSQEAGYSNQPQHF,TGCGCCAGCAGCCAAGAAGCGGGGTATAGCAATCAGCCCCAGCATTTT
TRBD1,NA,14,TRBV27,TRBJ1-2,CASSLSGTGYGYTF,TGTGCCAGCAGTTTATCTGGGACAGGCTATGGCTACACCTTC
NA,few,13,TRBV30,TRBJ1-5,CAWAPDRLQPQHF,TGTGCCTGGGCCCCAGACAGGCTGCAGCCCCAGCATTTT
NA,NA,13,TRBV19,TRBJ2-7,CASSPGGLYEQYF,TGTGCCAGTAGTCCCGGAGGTCTCTACGAGCAGTACTTC
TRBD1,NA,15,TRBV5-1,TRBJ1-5,CASSLDRGSNQPQHF,TGCGCCAGCAGCTTGGACAGGGGAAGCAATCAGCCCCAGCATTTT
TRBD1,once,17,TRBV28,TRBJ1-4,CASSWAGTGGWNEKLFF,TGTGCCAGCAGTTGGGCCGGGACAGGGGGCTGGAATGAAAAACTGTTTTTT
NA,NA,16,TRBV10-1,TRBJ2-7,CASSEGIEGSWYEQYF,TGCGCCAGCAGTGAGGGGATAGAGGGATCCTGGTACGAGCAGTACTTC
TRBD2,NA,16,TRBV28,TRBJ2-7,CASSQTSGGLVSEQYF,TGTGCCAGCAGCCAGACTAGCGGGGGGCTCGTCTCAGAGCAGTACTTC
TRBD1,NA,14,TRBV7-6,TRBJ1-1,CASSSRTGGTEAFF,TGTGCCAGCAGCTCCCGGACAGGGGGCACTGAAGCTTTCTTT
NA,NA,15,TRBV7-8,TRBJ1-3,CASRSGQTSGNTIYF,TGTGCCAGCAGGTCAGGACAGACCTCTGGAAACACCATATATTTT
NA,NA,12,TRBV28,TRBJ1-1,CASINSGTEAFF,TGTGCCAGCATTAACAGTGGCACTGAAGCTTTCTTT
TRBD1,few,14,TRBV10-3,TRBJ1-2,CAIRGQASNYGYTF,TGTGCCATCAGGGGACAGGCGTCTAACTATGGCTACACCTTC
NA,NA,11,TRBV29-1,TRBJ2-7,CSGLEVSEQYF,TGCAGCGGATTAGAGGTGAGCGAGCAGTACTTC
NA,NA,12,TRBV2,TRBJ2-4,CASTENRAHRYF,TGTGCCAGCACCGAAAACAGGGCTCATCGGTACTTC
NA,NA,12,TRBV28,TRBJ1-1,CASSSPGIEAFF,TGTGCCAGCAGCTCGCCGGGAATTGAAGCTTTCTTT
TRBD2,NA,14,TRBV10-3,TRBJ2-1,CAISGLAGINEQLF,TGTGCCATCAGTGGGCTAGCGGGAATCAATGAGCAGCTCTTC
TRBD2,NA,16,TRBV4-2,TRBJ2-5,CASSQDASGLQETQYF,TGTGCCAGCAGCCAAGATGCTAGCGGACTACAAGAGACCCAGTACTTC
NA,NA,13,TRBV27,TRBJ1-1,CASSLMGVTEAFF,TGTGCCAGCAGTTTAATGGGAGTCACTGAAGCTTTCTTT
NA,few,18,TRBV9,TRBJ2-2,CASSVLGLTGEDTGELFF,TGTGCCAGCAGCGTCCTCGGACTAACAGGGGAGGACACCGGGGAGCTGTTTTTT
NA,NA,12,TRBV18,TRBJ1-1,CASSRVNTEAFF,TGTGCCAGCTCCCGGGTGAACACTGAAGCTTTCTTT
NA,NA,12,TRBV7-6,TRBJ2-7,CASSLKGGEQYF,TGTGCCAGCAGCTTAAAAGGGGGCGAGCAGTACTTC
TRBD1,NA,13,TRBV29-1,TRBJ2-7,CSVADRGTYEQYF,TGCAGCGTTGCGGACAGGGGCACCTACGAGCAGTACTTC
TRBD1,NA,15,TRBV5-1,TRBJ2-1,CASSLGQGAGNEQFF,TGCGCCAGCAGCTTGGGACAGGGGGCGGGAAATGAGCAGTTCTTC
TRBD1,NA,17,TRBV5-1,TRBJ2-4,CASSFTTGKGAKNIQYF,TGCGCCAGCAGCTTTACGACAGGGAAAGGAGCCAAAAACATTCAGTACTTC
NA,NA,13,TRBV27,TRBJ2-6,CASRGAGANVLTF,TGTGCCAGCAGGGGCGCTGGGGCCAACGTCCTGACTTTC
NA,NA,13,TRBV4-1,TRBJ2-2,CASRLTGAGELFF,TGCGCCAGCAGATTGACAGGCGCCGGGGAGCTGTTTTTT
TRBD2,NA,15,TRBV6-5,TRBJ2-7,CASRKSGSPSYEQYF,TGTGCCAGCAGAAAGAGCGGGAGTCCCTCCTACGAGCAGTACTTC
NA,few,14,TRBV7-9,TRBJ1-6,CASSLRTIGSPLHF,TGTGCCAGCAGCCTCAGGACTATAGGCTCACCCCTCCACTTT
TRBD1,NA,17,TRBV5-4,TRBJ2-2,CASSWGSTGGKAGELFF,TGTGCCAGCAGCTGGGGTTCGACAGGGGGCAAGGCCGGGGAGCTGTTTTTT
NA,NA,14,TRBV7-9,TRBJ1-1,CASTSVGGPNEAFF,TGTGCCAGCACCTCGGTTGGGGGCCCGAATGAAGCTTTCTTT
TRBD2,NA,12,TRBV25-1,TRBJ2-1,CASRGGVNEQFF,TGTGCCAGCAGGGGGGGGGTGAATGAGCAGTTCTTC
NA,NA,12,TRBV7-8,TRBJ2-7,CASSLAQYEQYF,TGTGCCAGCAGCTTAGCGCAATACGAGCAGTACTTC
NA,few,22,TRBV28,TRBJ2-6,CASSFPSAQTEQYYSGANVLTF,TGTGCCAGCAGTTTCCCTTCCGCCCAGACAGAACAATACTATTCTGGGGCCAACGTCCTGACTTTC
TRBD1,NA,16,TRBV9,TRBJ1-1,CASSSRTGAWNTEAFF,TGTGCCAGCAGCTCCAGGACAGGGGCCTGGAACACTGAAGCTTTCTTT
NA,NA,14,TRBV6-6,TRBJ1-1,CASSYSSRGKGAFF,TGTGCCAGCAGTTACTCGAGCAGGGGAAAGGGAGCTTTCTTT
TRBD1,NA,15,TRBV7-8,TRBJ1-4,CASSLSRGRFEKLFF,TGTGCCAGCAGCTTGTCGAGGGGGCGTTTTGAAAAACTGTTTTTT
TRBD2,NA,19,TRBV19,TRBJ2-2,CASSMVWREGYRNTGELFF,TGTGCCAGTAGTATGGTCTGGCGGGAGGGCTACAGGAACACCGGGGAGCTGTTTTTT
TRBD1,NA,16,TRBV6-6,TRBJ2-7,CASSSRPSGGSYEQYF,TGTGCCAGCAGTTCCCGGCCCTCAGGGGGCTCCTACGAGCAGTACTTC
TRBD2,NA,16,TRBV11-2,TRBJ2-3,CASSYETSGRWDTQYF,TGTGCCAGCAGCTACGAGACTAGCGGGAGATGGGATACGCAGTATTTT
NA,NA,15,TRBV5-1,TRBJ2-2,CASSLAAGKTGELFF,TGCGCCAGCAGCTTGGCAGCAGGGAAAACCGGGGAGCTGTTTTTT
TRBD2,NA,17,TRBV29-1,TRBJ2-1,CSVESSGRFGNYNEQFF,TGCAGCGTTGAGTCTAGCGGGAGATTTGGGAACTACAATGAGCAGTTCTTC
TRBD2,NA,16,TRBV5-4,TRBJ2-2,CASSWRGLATTGELFF,TGTGCCAGCAGCTGGAGGGGACTAGCGACCACCGGGGAGCTGTTTTTT
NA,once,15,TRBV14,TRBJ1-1,CASSQDGWGVTEAFF,TGTGCCAGCAGCCAAGATGGATGGGGAGTAACTGAAGCTTTCTTT
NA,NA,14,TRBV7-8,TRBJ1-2,CASSITDSKYGYTF,TGTGCCAGCAGTATAACGGACAGCAAGTATGGCTACACCTTC
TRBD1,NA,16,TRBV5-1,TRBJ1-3,CASSWKDRGPGNTIYF,TGCGCCAGCAGCTGGAAGGACAGGGGGCCTGGAAACACCATATATTTT
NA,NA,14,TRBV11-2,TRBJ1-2,CASSPEVLGYGYTF,TGTGCCAGCAGCCCCGAGGTATTGGGCTATGGCTACACCTTC
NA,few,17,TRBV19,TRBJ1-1,CASSIAGPGPKNTEAFF,TGTGCCAGTAGTATCGCGGGACCGGGGCCGAAGAACACTGAAGCTTTCTTT
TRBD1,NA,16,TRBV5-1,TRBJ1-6,CASSLLTGRSESPLHF,TGCGCCAGCAGCCTCTTGACAGGGAGATCGGAATCACCCCTCCACTTT
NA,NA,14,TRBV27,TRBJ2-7,CASSRAGNPYEQYF,TGTGCCAGCAGTAGGGCGGGAAACCCCTACGAGCAGTACTTC
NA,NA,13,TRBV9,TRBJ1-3,CASSVASGNTIYF,TGTGCCAGCAGCGTAGCTAGCGGAAACACCATATATTTT